This T cell receptor beta chain was captured in a study of PD-L1 blockade in urothelial cancer (dated by TCRdb to 2016 to 2017). For the study in its entirety: Therapy was started in the mid-2010s for all patients, and atezolizumab 1,200 mg was administered intravenously every 3 weeks. About 85% of the roughly 29 patients were identified as males with urothelial cancer of bladder origin, and a prior smoking history was reported by 18 of 29 patients. An ECOG performance status of 0 or 1 was recorded for the patients, and 0 to 3 prior chemotherapy regimens had been received by the patients. Blood samples were analyzed at 3 weeks after treatment start (second dose) and at 6 weeks after treatment start. Blood samples gave a median of around 130,000 T cells and tens of thousands of unique TCRs, with a median clonality of roughly 0.08. The study, an exploratory multi-omic analysis, examined somatic, immune and clinical correlates of response to PD-L1 blockade with atezolizumab in urothelial cancer. Pretreatment tumor samples and matched peripheral blood, collected serially before and after atezolizumab treatment, underwent TCR sequencing. Progression-free survival longer than 6 months counted as durable clinical benefit, and TCR features were additionally tested against both progression-free and overall survival. Whole exome sequencing and RNA sequencing of pretreatment tumors were performed alongside TCR sequencing in the same patients. Eight to ten patients achieved durable clinical benefit and approximately 19 did not. Pretreatment blood TCR-seq was available for fewer than 30 patients, at least one posttreatment blood collection was obtained for 25 or so patients, and tumor TCR-seq was available for 25 or so patients.

Overall results and qualifications from the work: Among patients with durable benefit, tumor-associated TCR clones showed greater expansion in peripheral blood 3 weeks after treatment started (n ≈ 21, p = 0.022). Improved progression-free and overall survival was associated with having pretreatment peripheral blood TCR clonality below the median. Because of the small sample size (n ≈ 31) and the many exploratory analyses performed, the results are intended to be regarded as hypothesis-generating.

There are 15 amino acids in the CDR3, from cysteine to phenylalanine inclusive. Only the CDR3 region is kept as DNA, spanning 45 bases read in frame from base 1. CDR1 and CDR2 are read off the germline V gene as MNHEY and SVGAGI. Deletion took 6 bases off V and 4 bases off J, with a span of 16 bases between the germline ends. Each PCR received spiked-in synthetic TCR analog templates so that absolute template abundance could be estimated from read counts. Using the immunoSEQ assay, TCRbeta CDR3 regions were amplified from genomic DNA with bias-controlled V and J gene primers. Sequencing of rearranged TCRbeta segments was performed at approximately 20X coverage. The study's own analysis went as follows. Clustering was used to correct sequencing errors, and CDR3s were annotated against IMGT so that V, D and J genes could be assigned. Only productive TCRbeta rearrangements were used in downstream analyses, excluding out-of-frame or stop-codon sequences. To compute clonality, Shannon entropy was normalized by the log of the number of unique productive sequences and then subtracted from one. Fisher's exact test with Benjamini-Hochberg correction, using a cutoff of adjusted p below 0.01, was how clones that differed between time points or between blood and tumor were identified. In TCRdb, the immuneACCESS table is reduced to in-frame sequences with V and J assigned. These tables do not hold every clone; where another copy was compared, an unresolved V gene accounts for under half, and the others remain unexplained. V, J and clone size derive from that table, while D and trimming were established from the DNA sequence. This sample holds some 110,000 clones; 75% to 95% were observed only once. In total, the top ten clones hold approximately 3.8% of the sample.

Read against the paper, the sample's time point label means: peripheral blood 6 weeks after treatment start. A cohort of more than 25 patients with locally advanced or metastatic urothelial carcinoma, treated at Memorial Sloan Kettering on a trial protocol, was included. Peripheral blood mononuclear cells were collected pretreatment and during treatment, at between 1 and 8 total time points per patient. The Qiagen DNeasy Blood extraction kit was used to purify genomic DNA from total PBMCs and tumor samples. Collected pretreatment and during treatment, PBMCs were isolated and stored as previously described. On this clone itself: It lacks a known antigen. Qualities for individual bases were not recorded, and no much larger clone is one base off.

This clonotype was sampled from a man aged 60 to 69 with urothelial cancer. This material consisted of PBMCs, taken around atezolizumab (anti-PD-L1) treatment. The receptor chain draws on TRBV6-5 and TRBJ2-4; TRBD2 could be the D gene, as 5 bases match. Read as DNA, the sequence is TGTGCCAGCAGCCGAAAGGACGGGATAAAAAACATTCAGTACTTC. Its coded protein is CASSRKDGIKNIQYF.